This TCR beta chain was documented in a study of blood T cell repertoires in COVID-19. Study-level information: Samples of COVID-19 (acute and convalescent) were obtained from the United States, Italy and Spain. Nucleic acid was either cDNA or gDNA, and it came from T cells, B-cell-depleted T cells, or PBMCs.

The V segment lost 4 bases and the J segment 0 bases; nucleotides outside the gene matches: 7. From germline, CDR1 is SGHRS and CDR2 YFSETQ. The CDR3 is 17 residues long. Original processing notes: By means of reference gene primer amplification, nucleated cell counts were estimated. Some clones are missing from TCRdb's copy, which holds only in-frame ones; the method was immunoSEQ multiplex PCR. V and J calls and clone size are copied from that table; D and trimming were computed from the DNA. The sample consists of about 280,000 clones, approximately 88% of them appearing once. The receptor's source is a man aged 45 to 65 with acute or convalescent COVID-19. This chain connects TRBV5-1 to TRBJ2-2; 9 nucleotides match TRBD1. The source material was peripheral blood. The CDR3 protein is CASSTETGGPNTGELFF. The CDR3, as DNA: TGCGCCAGCAGCACCGAAACAGGGGGCCCGAACACCGGGGAGCTGTTTTTT.